This T cell receptor (beta chain) was recorded in a study of cytotoxic CD8 clonotypes in ibrutinib-treated CLL. Study-level information: The study included 11 relapsed/refractory and under 16 treatment-naive patients; roughly 18 had IGHV unmutated disease. A mean of around 250,000 productive templates and tens of thousands of productive rearrangements was obtained per sample. Complete response was seen in 2 patients and partial in some 25; approximately 12 progressed and 14 stayed remitted after a median 68 months.

This table comes from immunoSEQ multiplex PCR, and its TCRdb copy is limited to in-frame clones, with some not included. The sample holds approximately 57,000 clones; roughly 50% are singletons and the top ten take roughly 22%. Deletions cut 8 bases from V and 4 bases from J, with 12 bases between. The CDR3 totals 12 residues. Germline V gives CDR1 MDHEN, CDR2 SYDVKM. The TCR comes from a human donor with chronic lymphocytic leukemia. This chain links TRBV28 with TRBJ2-7; no firm D call. The source material was PBMCs, sampled after 24 months of ibrutinib treatment. The CDR3 coding sequence is TGTGCCAGCGCGCCCAGAGTTTACGAGCAGTACTTC. Amino acids: CASAPRVYEQYF. Full variable domain (outside the CDR3, taken from reference TRBV28 and TRBJ2-7): DVKVTQSSRYLVKRTGEKVFLECVQDMDHENMFWYRQDPGLGLRLIYFSYDVKMKEKGDIPEGYSVSREKKERFSLILESASTNQTSMYLCASAPRVYEQYFGPGTRLTVT.